The present T cell receptor beta chain was sequenced within a study of T cells in localized non-small cell lung cancer (dated by TCRdb to 2018 to 2020). About the study as a whole: Comparing tumors with uninvolved tumor-adjacent lungs, the study looked at the T cell repertoires of fewer than 250 patients with early-stage NSCLC. The cohort comprised approximately 240 treatment-naïve NSCLC patients with resected, localized lung tumors. Of the NSCLC patients, approximately 130 were male and about a hundred were female, and the mean age was approximately 66 years. Here is what the overall study found, with its caveats: Higher blood T cell density associated with longer overall survival, while higher adjacent-lung clonality associated with shorter survival. Because multi-region tumor sequencing was not performed, intratumor heterogeneity could not be ruled out. The highest T cell clonality was observed in uninvolved tumor-adjacent lung, where clonality exceeded that of tumor, suggesting that antigenic responses were more focused in uninvolved tumor-adjacent lung. A median of 57 of the top 100 tumor clones turned up in the paired uninvolved adjacent lung, and 25 to 35 of those clones also ranked among the top 100 of that same adjacent lung. Because of the exploratory design, TCR variables were selected using unadjusted p-values without false-discovery rate correction.

At diagnosis, tumor, uninvolved tumor-adjacent lung and peripheral blood were collected and then preserved as a mix of FFPE and fresh-frozen material. For TCR repertoire profiling, the blood samples were analyzed as peripheral blood mononuclear cells. From the cysteine through the phenylalanine, the CDR3 covers 13 amino acids. Only the CDR3 DNA is retained, 39 bases long and in frame from the first base. From the germline V gene (reference sequence), CDR1 is LNHDA and CDR2 is SQIVND. For this chain, trimming is 4 bases at the V end and 8 bases at the J end, and the number of junction bases without a gene match is 5. The immunoSEQ Assay was used to sequence TCR beta CDR3 regions from DNA. The study's own analysis went as follows. To compute T cell density, TCR beta template counts were normalized to usable DNA, which was estimated by amplifying housekeeping genes. Richness was estimated using the preseqR package, with extrapolation to 400,000 templates for PBMC samples and to 120,000 templates for tissue samples. Clonality was taken to be one minus Pielou's evenness. Tissue-enriched TCRs were identified by differential abundance testing using productive amino-acid clonotypes, minimum total count 5 and alpha 0.1. The Jaccard Index and the Morisita Overlap Index were used to measure repertoire overlap between compartments. GLIPH grouped TCR beta CDR3s together with public tetramer-defined viral CDR3s, and a viral motif had to include at least three viral sequences and also show V-gene enrichment. Held by TCRdb, this immuneACCESS table contains in-frame sequences only and omits some clones. Under half of the omission traces to an unresolved V gene where checked; the cause of the rest is unknown. That table furnishes V, J and clone size, whereas the DNA furnished D and trimming. This sample is represented by fewer than 95,000 clones; roughly 91% of them were singletons. The ten largest clones take up roughly 4.3% of the sample.

As regards this clone: The specificity of this receptor is unknown. No base qualities exist here, and no much larger clone lies one base off it.

This TCR was sampled from a woman aged 40-70 years with stage II squamous cell lung carcinoma. Specimen: PBMCs, collected before any cancer treatment. The chain couples TRBV19 to TRBJ2-1; 7 central bases correspond to TRBD2. For the CDR3, the sequence is CASSRREGYEQFF. The nucleotide sequence is given as TGTGCCAGTAGTAGGAGGGAGGGGTATGAGCAGTTCTTC.